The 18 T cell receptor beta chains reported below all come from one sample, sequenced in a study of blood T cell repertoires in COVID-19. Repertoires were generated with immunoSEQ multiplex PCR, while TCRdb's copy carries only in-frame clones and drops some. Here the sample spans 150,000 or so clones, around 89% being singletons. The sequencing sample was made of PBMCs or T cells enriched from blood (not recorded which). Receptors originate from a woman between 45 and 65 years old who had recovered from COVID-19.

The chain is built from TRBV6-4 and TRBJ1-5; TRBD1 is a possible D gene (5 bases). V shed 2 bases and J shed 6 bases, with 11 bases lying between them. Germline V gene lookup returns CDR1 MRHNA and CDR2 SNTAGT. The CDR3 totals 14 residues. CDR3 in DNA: TGTGCCAGCAGTGACACCCGGGGGAGTCAGCCCCAGCATTTT. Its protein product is CASSDTRGSQPQHF.

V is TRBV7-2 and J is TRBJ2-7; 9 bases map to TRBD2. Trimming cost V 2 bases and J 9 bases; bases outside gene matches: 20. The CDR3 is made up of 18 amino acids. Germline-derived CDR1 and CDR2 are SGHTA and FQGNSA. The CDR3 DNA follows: TGTGCCAGCAGCTTAAGGAAGGGTAGCGGGGGCCTGGGTGGTGTGCAGTACTTC. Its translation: CASSLRKGSGGLGGVQYF.

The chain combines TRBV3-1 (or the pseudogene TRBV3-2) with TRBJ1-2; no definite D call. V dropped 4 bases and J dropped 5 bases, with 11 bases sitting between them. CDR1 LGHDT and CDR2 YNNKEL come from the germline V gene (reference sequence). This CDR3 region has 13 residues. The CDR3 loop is CASSPRTAYGYTF. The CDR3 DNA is TGTGCCAGCAGCCCACGGACTGCGTATGGCTACACCTTC.

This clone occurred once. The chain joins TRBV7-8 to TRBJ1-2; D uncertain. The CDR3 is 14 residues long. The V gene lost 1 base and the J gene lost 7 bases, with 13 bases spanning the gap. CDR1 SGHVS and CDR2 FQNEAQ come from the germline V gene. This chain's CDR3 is CASSLVEGLSGYTF. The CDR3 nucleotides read TGTGCCAGCAGCTTAGTAGAGGGCTTAAGTGGCTACACCTTC. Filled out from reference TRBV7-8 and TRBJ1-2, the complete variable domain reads GAGVSQSPRYKVAKRGQDVALRCDPISGHVSLFWYQQALGQGPEFLTYFQNEAQLDKSGLPSDRFFAERPEGSVSTLKIQRTQQEDSAVYLCASSLVEGLSGYTFGSGTRLTVV.

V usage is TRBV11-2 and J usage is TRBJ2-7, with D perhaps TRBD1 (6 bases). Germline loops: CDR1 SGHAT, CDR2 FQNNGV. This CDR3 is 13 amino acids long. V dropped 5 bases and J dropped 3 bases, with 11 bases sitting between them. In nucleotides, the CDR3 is TGTGCCAGCAGCCCGACAGGACTCTACGAGCAGTACTTC. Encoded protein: CASSPTGLYEQYF. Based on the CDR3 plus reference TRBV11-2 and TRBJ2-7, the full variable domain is EAGVAQSPRYKIIEKRQSVAFWCNPISGHATLYWYQQILGQGPKLLIQFQNNGVVDDSQLPKDRFSAERLKGVDSTLKIQPAKLEDSAVYLCASSPTGLYEQYFGPGTRLTVT.

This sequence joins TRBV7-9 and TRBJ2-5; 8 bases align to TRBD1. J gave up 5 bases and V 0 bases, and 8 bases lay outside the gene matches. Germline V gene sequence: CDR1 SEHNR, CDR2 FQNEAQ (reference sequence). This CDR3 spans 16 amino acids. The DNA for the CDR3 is TGTGCCAGCAGCTTAGCCGCAACAGGGGGGCGGGAGACCCAGTACTTC. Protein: CASSLAATGGRETQYF.

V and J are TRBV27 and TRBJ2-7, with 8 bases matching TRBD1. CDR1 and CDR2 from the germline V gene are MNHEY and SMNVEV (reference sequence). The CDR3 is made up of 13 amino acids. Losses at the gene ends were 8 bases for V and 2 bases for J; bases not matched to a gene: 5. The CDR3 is CASGWDRTYEQYF. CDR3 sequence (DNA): TGTGCCAGCGGGTGGGACAGGACCTACGAGCAGTACTTC.

The CDR3 reads CASIDTGALYEQYF. In nucleotides, the CDR3 is TGTGCCAGCATTGACACAGGAGCCCTCTACGAGCAGTACTTC. The genes are TRBV6-1 and TRBJ2-7, with a tentative D call TRBD1 (5 bases). The CDR3 is 14 residues long. V was trimmed by 7 bases and J by 3 bases, leaving 16 bases between them. CDR1 MNHNS and CDR2 SASEGT come from the germline V gene.

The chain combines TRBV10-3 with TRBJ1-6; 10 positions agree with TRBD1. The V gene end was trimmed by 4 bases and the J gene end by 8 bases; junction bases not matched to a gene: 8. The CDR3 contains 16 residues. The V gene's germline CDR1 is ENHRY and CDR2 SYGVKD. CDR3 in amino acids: CAISAPPGTGDSPLHF. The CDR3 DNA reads TGTGCCATCAGTGCGCCCCCCGGGACAGGGGATTCACCCCTCCACTTT.

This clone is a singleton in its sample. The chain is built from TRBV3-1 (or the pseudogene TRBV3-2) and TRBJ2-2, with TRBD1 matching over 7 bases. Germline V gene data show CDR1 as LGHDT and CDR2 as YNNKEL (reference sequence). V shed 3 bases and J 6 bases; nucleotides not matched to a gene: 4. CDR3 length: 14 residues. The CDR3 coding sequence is TGTGCCAGCAGCCAGGGCGACAGGGCCGGGGAGCTGTTTTTT. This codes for CASSQGDRAGELFF.

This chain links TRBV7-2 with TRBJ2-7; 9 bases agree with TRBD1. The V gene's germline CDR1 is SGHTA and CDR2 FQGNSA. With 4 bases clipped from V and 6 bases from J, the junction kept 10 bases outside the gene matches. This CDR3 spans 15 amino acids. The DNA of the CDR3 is TGTGCCAGCAGCTCCTCCGGGACAGGGTTGGCCGAGCAGTACTTC. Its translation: CASSSSGTGLAEQYF.

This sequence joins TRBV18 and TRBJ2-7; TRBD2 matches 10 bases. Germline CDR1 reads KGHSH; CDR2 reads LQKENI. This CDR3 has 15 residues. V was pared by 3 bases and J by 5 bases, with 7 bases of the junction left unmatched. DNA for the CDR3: TGTGCCAGCTCACCCCCGGGACTAGCGAACCACGAGCAGTACTTC. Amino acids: CASSPPGLANHEQYF.

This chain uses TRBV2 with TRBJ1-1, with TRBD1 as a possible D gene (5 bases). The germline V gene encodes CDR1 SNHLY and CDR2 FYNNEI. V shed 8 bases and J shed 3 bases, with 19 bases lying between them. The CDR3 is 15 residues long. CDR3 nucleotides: TGTGCCAGCTGCAGGGATCCCTTAAGGCACACTGAAGCTTTCTTT. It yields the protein CASCRDPLRHTEAFF.

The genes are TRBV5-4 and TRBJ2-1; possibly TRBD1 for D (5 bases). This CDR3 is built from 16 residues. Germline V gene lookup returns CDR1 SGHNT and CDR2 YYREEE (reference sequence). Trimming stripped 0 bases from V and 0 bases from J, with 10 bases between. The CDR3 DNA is TGTGCCAGCAGCTTGGACAGGCTAAGCTCCTACAATGAGCAGTTCTTC. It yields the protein CASSLDRLSSYNEQFF.

CDR3 residues: CASSLQAGAQDTQYF. The CDR3 DNA reads as TGCGCCAGCAGCTTGCAAGCGGGGGCGCAAGATACGCAGTATTTT. V is TRBV5-1 and J is TRBJ2-3, with 8 bases identical to TRBD2. This CDR3 has 15 amino acids. V dropped 1 base and J dropped 5; count of bases not matched to a gene: 6. Germline V CDR1 and CDR2: SGHRS, YFSETQ.

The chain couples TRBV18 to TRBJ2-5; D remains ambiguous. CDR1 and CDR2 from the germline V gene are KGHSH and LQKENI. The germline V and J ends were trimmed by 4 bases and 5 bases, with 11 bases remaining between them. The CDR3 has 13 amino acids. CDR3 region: CASSRSQEETQYF. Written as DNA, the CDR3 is TGTGCCAGCTCACGAAGCCAAGAGGAGACCCAGTACTTC.

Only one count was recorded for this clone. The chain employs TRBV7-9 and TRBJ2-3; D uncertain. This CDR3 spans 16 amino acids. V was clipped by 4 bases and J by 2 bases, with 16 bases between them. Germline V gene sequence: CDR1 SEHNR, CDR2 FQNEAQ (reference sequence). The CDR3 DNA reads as TGTGCCAGCAGCTCCCCGCCGTTAAGCCCCACAGATACGCAGTATTTT. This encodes CASSSPPLSPTDTQYF. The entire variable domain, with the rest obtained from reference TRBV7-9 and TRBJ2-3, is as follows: DTGVSQNPRHKITKRGQNVTFRCDPISEHNRLYWYRQTLGQGPEFLTYFQNEAQLEKSRLLSDRFSAERPKGSFSTLEIQRTEQGDSAMYLCASSSPPLSPTDTQYFGPGTRLTVL.

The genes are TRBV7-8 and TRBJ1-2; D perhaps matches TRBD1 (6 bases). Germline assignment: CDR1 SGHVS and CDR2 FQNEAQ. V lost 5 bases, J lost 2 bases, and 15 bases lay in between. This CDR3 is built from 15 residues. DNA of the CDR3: TGTGCCAGCAGCCCCCAGACAGGACTCAACTATGGCTACACCTTC. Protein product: CASSPQTGLNYGYTF. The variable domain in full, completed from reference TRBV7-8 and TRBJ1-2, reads GAGVSQSPRYKVAKRGQDVALRCDPISGHVSLFWYQQALGQGPEFLTYFQNEAQLDKSGLPSDRFFAERPEGSVSTLKIQRTQQEDSAVYLCASSPQTGLNYGYTFGSGTRLTVV.